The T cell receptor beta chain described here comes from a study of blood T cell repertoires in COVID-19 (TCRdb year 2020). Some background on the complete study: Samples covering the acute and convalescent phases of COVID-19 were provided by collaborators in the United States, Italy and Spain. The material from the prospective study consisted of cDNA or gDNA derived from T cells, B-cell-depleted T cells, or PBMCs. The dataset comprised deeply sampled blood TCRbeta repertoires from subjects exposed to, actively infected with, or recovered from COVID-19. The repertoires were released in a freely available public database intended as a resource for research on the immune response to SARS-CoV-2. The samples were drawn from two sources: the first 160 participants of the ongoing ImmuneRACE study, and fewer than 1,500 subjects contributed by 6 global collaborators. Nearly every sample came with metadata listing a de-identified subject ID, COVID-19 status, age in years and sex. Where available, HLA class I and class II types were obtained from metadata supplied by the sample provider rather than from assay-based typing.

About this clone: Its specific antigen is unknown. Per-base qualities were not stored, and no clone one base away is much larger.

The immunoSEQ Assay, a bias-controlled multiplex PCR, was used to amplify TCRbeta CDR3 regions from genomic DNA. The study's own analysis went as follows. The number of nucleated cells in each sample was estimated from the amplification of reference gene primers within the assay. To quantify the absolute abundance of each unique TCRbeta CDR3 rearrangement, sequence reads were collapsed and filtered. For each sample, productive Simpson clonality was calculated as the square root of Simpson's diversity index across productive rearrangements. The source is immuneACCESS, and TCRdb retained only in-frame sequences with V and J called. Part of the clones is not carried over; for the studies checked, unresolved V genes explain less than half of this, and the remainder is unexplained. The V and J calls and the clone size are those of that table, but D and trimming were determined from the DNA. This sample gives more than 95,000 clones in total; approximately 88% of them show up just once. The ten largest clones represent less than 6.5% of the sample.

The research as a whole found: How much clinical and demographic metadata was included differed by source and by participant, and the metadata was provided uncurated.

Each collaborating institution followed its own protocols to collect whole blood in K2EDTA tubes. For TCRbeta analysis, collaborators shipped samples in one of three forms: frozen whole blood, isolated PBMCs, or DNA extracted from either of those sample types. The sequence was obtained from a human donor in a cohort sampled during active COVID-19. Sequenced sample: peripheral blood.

CDR3 protein: CASSQTSGSYDEQFF. The sequenced DNA is TGTGCCAGCAGCCAGACTAGCGGGAGTTATGATGAGCAGTTCTTC. The V gene is TRBV4-2 and the J gene is TRBJ2-1; 12 junctional bases match TRBD2. The CDR3, cysteine through phenylalanine, is 15 amino acids long. The only DNA kept is the CDR3, 45 bases in frame from the first base. Reading the germline V gene gives CDR1 LGHNA and CDR2 YNFKEQ. After removal of 3 bases from V and 8 bases from J, the junction retains 5 bases not matched to a gene.